The 6 T cell receptor beta chains below come from one sample, sequenced in a study of beta chain features in type 1 diabetes. The entirety of the isolated RNA underwent reverse transcription, so expressed TCRB transcripts were sequenced. Only in-frame clones appear in the TCRdb table, and some are missing; sequencing was by immunoSEQ multiplex PCR. The data hold hundreds of thousands of clones, with about 12% observed a single time. Specimen: naive CD4+ T cells from blood. The receptors were sampled from a man aged 18 to 30 in good health.

This clone was counted a few times. The genes are TRBV28 and TRBJ1-1; possibly TRBD1 for D (5 bases). CDR1 MDHEN and CDR2 SYDVKM come from the germline V gene. The V gene lost 7 bases and the J gene lost 5 bases, with 14 bases spanning the gap. The CDR3 is 13 amino acids. CDR3 loop: CASIAQGRTEAFF. The CDR3 nucleotides read TGTGCCAGCATCGCTCAGGGAAGGACTGAAGCTTTCTTT.

This chain connects TRBV5-4 to TRBJ2-1, with 11 bases aligning to TRBD2. The CDR3 has 16 amino acids. J gave up 7 bases and V 3 bases, and 9 bases lay outside the gene matches. The germline V gene has CDR1 SGHNT and CDR2 YYREEE (reference sequence). CDR3 in amino acids: CASSSGLAVEINEQFF. CDR3 in DNA: TGTGCCAGCAGCTCGGGACTAGCGGTTGAGATTAATGAGCAGTTCTTC.

This clone turned up a few times. J is TRBJ1-6 and V is TRBV9, with D perhaps TRBD1 (5 bases). Germline V gives CDR1 SGDLS, CDR2 YYNGEE. Trimming left V 4 bases short and J 4 bases short, with 15 bases between. The CDR3 extends over 16 amino acids. The CDR3 nucleotides are TGTGCCAGCAGCCGGCAGGGTGATCCTTATAATTCACCCCTCCACTTT. Translating it yields CASSRQGDPYNSPLHF.

The chain links TRBV9 to TRBJ1-2, with D possibly being TRBD1 (5 bases). CDR3 length: 13 amino acids. The germline V gene encodes CDR1 SGDLS and CDR2 YYNGEE. The V gene lost 0 bases and the J gene lost 5 bases, with 8 bases spanning the gap. The CDR3, as DNA: TGTGCCAGCAGCGTAGACCAGGGTTATGGCTACACCTTC. This codes for CASSVDQGYGYTF.

This clone was detected only a few times. This rearrangement joins TRBV28 to TRBJ2-7, with TRBD2 matching over 8 bases. The V gene's germline CDR1 is MDHEN and CDR2 SYDVKM. The CDR3 sequence is 13 residues long. V dropped 10 bases and J dropped 0; count of bases not matched to a gene: 5. CDR3 loop: CAIIAGNSYEQYF. In DNA, the CDR3 is TGTGCCATCATAGCGGGGAACTCCTACGAGCAGTACTTC.

Details on this clone: A read error may produce the germline difference seen at one junction end. This rearrangement joins TRBV7-7 to TRBJ2-3; D possibly corresponds to TRBD1 (5 bases). The germline gives CDR1 SSHAT, CDR2 FNYEAQ (reference sequence). The length of the CDR3 is 15 residues. DNA for the CDR3: TGTGCTAGCAGCTTAGGCCAGGGCCGCACAGATACGCAGTATTTT. The encoded protein is CASSLGQGRTDTQYF.